Listed below are T cell receptor beta chains from one sample, sequenced in a study of HIV-infected children after antiretroviral therapy interruption. TCRdb re-called the 3' RACE reads through MiXCR, storing one row per CDR3 protein. Among over 35,000 distinct CDR3 sequences listed, around 7% were seen once. This sample comprised CD45RA+ CD4+ T cells from PBMCs, pooled from several time points, obtained from a donor given antiretroviral therapy, either interrupted or continuous. These receptors were collected from a pool of human donors with HIV. Both conserved end residues are part of each CDR3. A D gene is named only where the DNA matches it firmly. Not all rows give a size; the values are once, few, many and, for expanded clones, a class.

D: .; J: TRBJ2-5; size: .; V: TRBV20-1; CDR3: CSVSTGTEETQYF; DNA: TGCAGTGTCAGCACCGGGACGGAAGAGACCCAGTACTTC
D: .; J: TRBJ2-1; size: many; V: TRBV10-3; CDR3: CAISESGGRAYNEQFF; DNA: TGTGCCATCAGTGAGTCGGGGGGGCGCGCCTACAATGAGCAGTTCTTC
D: TRBD1; J: TRBJ2-7; size: many; V: TRBV10-3; CDR3: CAIRPGGTGKDEQYF; DNA: TGTGCCATCAGGCCAGGGGGGACAGGGAAGGACGAGCAGTACTTC
D: TRBD1; J: TRBJ1-1; size: medium-sized; V: TRBV10-3; CDR3: CASGEGANTEVFF; DNA: TGTGCCAGCGGTGAGGGGGCAAACACAGAAGTCTTCTTT
D: TRBD1; J: TRBJ2-7; size: many; V: TRBV28; CDR3: CASSASGTGLYEQYF; DNA: TGTGCCAGCAGTGCCTCCGGGACAGGTTTATACGAGCAGTACTTC
D: TRBD2; J: TRBJ2-1; size: many; V: TRBV20-1; CDR3: CSANGGPRGLNEQFF; DNA: TGCAGTGCTAATGGCGGCCCGCGGGGGTTAAATGAGCAGTTCTTC
D: TRBD2; J: TRBJ2-7; size: many; V: TRBV11-2; CDR3: CASSVGRTSGRQNEQYF; DNA: TGTGCCAGCAGCGTAGGGAGGACTAGCGGGAGGCAGAACGAGCAGTACTTC
D: .; J: TRBJ1-6; size: many; V: TRBV20-1; CDR3: CSARSRGWSEGPLHF; DNA: TGCAGTGCTAGATCTAGAGGTTGGAGTGAGGGACCCCTCCACTTT
D: .; J: TRBJ1-3; size: .; V: TRBV7-8; CDR3: CASRARSGNTIYF; DNA: TGTGCCAGCAGGGCGAGGTCAGGAAACACCATATATTTT
D: TRBD1; J: TRBJ1-1; size: many; V: TRBV19; CDR3: CASRMDRAAEAFF; DNA: TGTGCCAGTCGGATGGACAGGGCTGCTGAAGCTTTCTTT
D: .; J: TRBJ2-7; size: few; V: TRBV6-2/TRBV6-3; CDR3: CASRPDYYEQYF; DNA: TGTGCCAGCAGGCCCGACTACTACGAGCAGTACTTC
D: .; J: TRBJ2-1; size: many; V: TRBV6-6; CDR3: CASSELGGYAEQFF; DNA: TGTGCCAGCAGTGAACTGGGGGGCTATGCTGAGCAGTTCTTC
D: TRBD1; J: TRBJ2-4; size: few; V: TRBV20-1; CDR3: CSARRQGRKNIQYF; DNA: TGCAGTGCCCGTCGACAGGGCCGGAAAAACATTCAGTACTTC
D: TRBD1; J: TRBJ2-1; size: medium-sized; V: TRBV23-1; CDR3: CASSRDREAEQFF; DNA: TGTGCCAGCTCCCGGGACAGGGAGGCTGAGCAGTTCTTC
D: .; J: TRBJ1-2; size: .; V: TRBV27; CDR3: CASSLTGTMGYTF; DNA: TGTGCCAGCAGTCTGACAGGCACTATGGGCTACACCTTC
D: .; J: TRBJ2-7; size: many; V: TRBV7-9; CDR3: CASSPRGYEQYF; DNA: TGTGCCAGCAGCCCGAGGGGTTACGAGCAGTACTTC
D: TRBD1; J: TRBJ1-1; size: many; V: TRBV19; CDR3: CASSTSTGFYTEAFF; DNA: TGTGCCAGTTCAACCTCGACAGGGTTCTACACTGAAGCTTTCTTT
D: .; J: TRBJ1-1; size: many; V: TRBV18; CDR3: CASSPGENTEAFF; DNA: TGTGCCAGCTCACCAGGCGAGAACACTGAAGCTTTCTTT
D: TRBD2; J: TRBJ2-1; size: many; V: TRBV24-1; CDR3: CATSELGLAGGNEQFF; DNA: TGTGCCACCAGTGAACTGGGACTAGCGGGAGGCAATGAGCAGTTCTTC
D: .; J: TRBJ2-7; size: few; V: TRBV7-2; CDR3: CASSASGVRGEQYF; DNA: TGTGCCAGCAGCGCCAGTGGGGTCCGCGGCGAGCAGTACTTC
D: TRBD2; J: TRBJ2-1; size: .; V: TRBV25-1; CDR3: CASSEVFSGDYNEQFF; DNA: TGTGCCAGCAGTGAAGTGTTTAGCGGGGACTACAATGAGCAGTTCTTC
D: .; J: TRBJ2-7; size: few; V: TRBV28; CDR3: CASYSDSYEQYF; DNA: TGTGCCAGTTACAGTGACTCCTACGAGCAGTACTTC
D: TRBD1; J: TRBJ2-7; size: many; V: TRBV5-1; CDR3: CASSSISGQGGEQYF; DNA: TGCGCCAGCAGCTCAATCTCCGGACAGGGTGGCGAGCAGTACTTC
D: TRBD2; J: TRBJ2-1; size: many; V: TRBV20-1; CDR3: CSARTGGPNEQFF; DNA: TGCAGTGCTAGAACGGGGGGGCCAAATGAGCAGTTCTTC
D: TRBD2; J: TRBJ2-1; size: many; V: TRBV11-2; CDR3: CASSRGGSSYNEQFF; DNA: TGTGCCAGCAGTCGGGGGGGGAGCTCCTACAATGAGCAGTTCTTC
D: TRBD1; J: TRBJ1-5; size: many; V: TRBV12-3/TRBV12-4; CDR3: CASSFRGQGPNQPQHF; DNA: TGTGCCAGCAGTTTTAGGGGACAGGGCCCCAATCAGCCCCAGCATTTT
D: .; J: TRBJ2-3; size: .; V: TRBV11-2; CDR3: CASSLGLLAPDTQYF; DNA: TGTGCCAGCAGCCTGGGACTGCTGGCCCCAGATACGCAGTATTTT
D: .; J: TRBJ1-3; size: many; V: TRBV6-6; CDR3: CASRTEGNTIYF; DNA: TGTGCCAGCAGGACAGAGGGAAACACCATATATTTT